This T cell receptor beta chain was sequenced for a study of human T cells and chemical hapten exposure. MiXCR, applied by TCRdb to the RACE reads, yields one record per CDR3 protein. The data contain about 42,000 distinct CDR3 sequences, approximately 9% of them singletons. Stated time point: patch test 2, 6 weeks after DPC sensitization. The sample's treatment: therapeutic diphenylcyclopropenone sensitization with weekly scalp DPC. This clonotype has a count of ten or more. The V gene end was trimmed by 5 bases and the J gene end by 4 bases; junction bases not matched to a gene: 5. Germline loops: CDR1 MDHEN, CDR2 SYDVKM. The CDR3 has 14 residues.

The chain uses TRBV28 and TRBJ1-2; 9 bases fit TRBD1. The TCR was taken from a middle-aged woman with alopecia areata. Some clones in this sample may be carry-over from other donors' samples. Material: whole blood, obtained in connection with sensitization to the hapten diphenylcyclopropenone (DPC). The CDR3 protein is CASSPGTGSYGYTF. CDR3 coding DNA: TGTGCCAGCAGTCCCGGGACAGGGTCCTATGGCTACACCTTC.